The 14 T cell receptor beta chains given below trace back to one sample, sequenced in a study of Graves' ophthalmopathy and Graves' hyperthyroidism. For repertoire sequencing, the TCR beta CDR3 regions were amplified from RNA transcripts. Second-round multiplex PCR came after a first-round RT-PCR that employed HTBI primers. TCRdb used MiXCR to reprocess the multiplex PCR reads, holding one entry per CDR3 protein. The data hold more than 550,000 distinct CDR3 sequences, with approximately 39% observed a single time. Sequencing input: peripheral blood. These receptors were taken from an adult man with Graves' ophthalmopathy.

The genes are TRBV25-1 and TRBJ2-5; D is perhaps TRBD1 or TRBD2 (6 bases each). The CDR3 has 16 residues. Germline CDR1 reads MGHDK; CDR2 reads SYGVNS. Between the trimmed V and J ends, which lost 6 bases and 7 bases, there was a span of 24 bases. CDR3 nucleotides: TGTGCCAGCAGCCAAGAAGTGCGCGGGACAACTGGGACCCAGTACTTC. It translates to CASSQEVRGTTGTQYF. Complete variable domain (other parts from reference TRBV25-1 and TRBJ2-5): EADIYQTPRYLVIGTGKKITLECSQTMGHDKMYWYQQDPGMELHLIHYSYGVNSTEKGDLSSESTVSRIRTEHFPLTLESARPSHTSQYLCASSQEVRGTTGTQYFGPGTRLLVL.

Turning to this clonotype: This sequence may be a read error, since a much larger clone differs from it by one base. This rearrangement joins TRBV9 to TRBJ1-2; D is ambiguous. Trimming cost V 4 bases and J 8 bases, with 12 bases left between them. CDR1 is SGDLS and CDR2 is YYNGEE in the germline V gene. The CDR3 is 12 residues long. The CDR3 region is CASSPNGYGYTF. Written as DNA, the CDR3 is TGTGCCAGCAGCCCAAACGGGTACGGCTACACCTTC. Complete variable domain (other parts from reference TRBV9 and TRBJ1-2): DSGVTQTPKHLITATGQRVTLRCSPRSGDLSVYWYQQSLDQGLQFLIQYYNGEERAKGNILERFSAQQFPDLHSELNLSSLELGDSALYFCASSPNGYGYTFGSGTRLTVV.

This chain uses TRBV7-2 with TRBJ2-7; 7 bases fit TRBD2. The J call is in doubt because the DNA end fits TRBJ2-1 better. This CDR3 region has 13 residues. Germline V gives CDR1 SGHTA, CDR2 FQGNSA. This CDR3 is CASTERELNPQFF. DNA of the CDR3: TGTGCCAGCACAGAGCGGGAACTTAACCCTCAGTTCTTC.

There are many counts of this clonotype. The chain joins TRBV29-1 to TRBJ1-1, with TRBD1 matching over 8 bases. Germline V CDR1 and CDR2: SQVTM, ANQGSEA. After removal of 4 bases from V and 0 bases from J, the junction contained 13 bases not matched to a gene. The CDR3 sequence is 17 residues long. This CDR3 reads CSVGGTGSRGMNTEAFF. In nucleotides, the CDR3 is TGCAGCGTTGGAGGGACAGGATCCCGGGGGATGAACACTGAAGCTTTCTTT.

The chain employs TRBV2 and TRBJ1-1; possible D gene TRBD1, 5 bases. The CDR3 totals 16 residues. The V end was cut by 6 bases, the J end by 5 bases, with 22 bases between. CDR1 and CDR2 (germline): SNHLY, FYNNEI. This CDR3 reads CASSTRRRGWRTEAFF. CDR3 bases: TGTGCCAGCAGCACTAGACGTCGGGGGTGGAGGACTGAAGCTTTCTTT.

The gene calls are TRBV20-1 and TRBJ2-2; D not certain. Germline CDR1 and CDR2: DFQATT and SNEGSKA (reference sequence). Deletions cut 4 bases from V and 4 bases from J, with 7 bases between. This CDR3 has 12 amino acids. The chain's CDR3 is CSAIASTGELFF. CDR3 bases: TGCAGTGCTATAGCCAGCACCGGGGAGCTGTTTTTT.

This clonotype occurred many times. The chain is built from TRBV5-4 and TRBJ2-2; unclear D gene. Germline lookup yields CDR1 SGHNT and CDR2 YYREEE (reference sequence). Deletions cut 0 bases from V and 5 bases from J, with 8 bases between. There are 14 residues in the CDR3. The CDR3 region has the DNA TGTGCCAGCAGCTTGGCCGGGCGGACCGGGGAGCTGTTTTTT. Protein sequence: CASSLAGRTGELFF.

This clonotype has just one count. The rearrangement joins TRBV25-1 to TRBJ2-2, with 9 bases identical to TRBD2. J was trimmed by 4 bases and V by 4 bases; bases with no gene match: 7. The CDR3 is 16 residues long. Germline assignment: CDR1 MGHDK and CDR2 SYGVNS. CDR3 coding DNA: TGTGCCAGCAGTGGGGTAGCGGGGGCCTCCACCGGGGAGCTGTTTTTT. Amino acids: CASSGVAGASTGELFF.

This rearrangement joins TRBV4-3 to TRBJ2-5; tentatively, D is TRBD2 (7 bases). CDR3 length: 13 amino acids. Deletions cut 2 bases from V and 7 bases from J, with 11 bases between. The germline V gene encodes CDR1 LGHNA and CDR2 YSLEER. The CDR3 nucleotides are TGCGCCAGCAGCCAATTTAGGGGGGGGACCCAGTACTTC. Its protein product is CASSQFRGGTQYF.

This clonotype was observed at least ten times. This chain uses TRBV29-1 with TRBJ2-2, with TRBD1 matching over 9 bases. This CDR3 is 15 amino acids long. The junction had 9 bases not matched to a gene; V was cut back by 5 bases and J by 5 bases. Germline lookup yields CDR1 SQVTM and CDR2 ANQGSEA. The DNA for the CDR3 is TGCAGCGTTCCGGGGACAGGGAGGGTGACCGGGGAGCTGTTTTTT. Encoded protein: CSVPGTGRVTGELFF.

This clonotype was seen ten or more times. The rearrangement links TRBV15 to TRBJ2-6; TRBD2 is a possible D gene (6 bases). With 5 bases removed from V and 3 bases from J, the gap between germline ends came to 8 bases. Germline V lookup: CDR1 LNHNV, CDR2 YYDKDF (reference sequence). CDR3 length equals 14 residues. DNA for the CDR3: TGTGCCACCAGCCGCGGGGTTGGGGCCAACGTCCTGACTTTC. Its translation is CATSRGVGANVLTF.

There are many counts of this clonotype. The chain joins TRBV19 to TRBJ2-6, with TRBD2 as a possible D gene (7 bases). V gave up 2 bases and J gave up 0 bases, with 14 bases separating them. The CDR3 sequence is 18 residues long. Germline CDR1 reads LNHDA; CDR2 reads SQIVND (reference sequence). The DNA for the CDR3 is TGTGCCAGTAGTATACGGGGGGCCCAGAGCTCTGGGGCCAACGTCCTGACTTTC. Its translation is CASSIRGAQSSGANVLTF.

This chain joins TRBV25-1 and TRBJ1-2; D is unclear. There are 12 residues in the CDR3. Trimming removed 5 bases at V and 5 bases at J, with 9 bases between. Germline V gene data show CDR1 as MGHDK and CDR2 as SYGVNS. This CDR3 reads CASSTDGYGYTF. The CDR3 DNA is TGTGCCAGCAGTACGGACGGATATGGCTACACCTTC.

The table lists this clonotype with a few counts. V gene TRBV12-3 or TRBV12-4 combines with J gene TRBJ2-2; 9 nucleotides match TRBD2. The CDR3 consists of 14 residues. V shed 5 bases and J 7 bases; nucleotides not matched to a gene: 5. CDR3 bases: TGTGCCAGCAGTCGGACTAGCGTTGGCGGGGAGCTGTTTTTT. Translated: CASSRTSVGGELFF.